This paragraph covers one TCR beta chain sequence. The antigen remains undetermined. These data originate in a study of cytomegalovirus exposure and HLA in healthy donors. Whole-study context: In a later analysis, the approximately 120 validation repertoires were reported to have used the same platform as the roughly 700 first-cohort repertoires. Study-wide findings and caveats: Among the CMV-associated chains, three were confirmed in vitro as specific for CMV antigens.

The protocol was immunoSEQ multiplex PCR, while the TCRdb copy is restricted to in-frame clones and leaves out a portion. The sample carries about 44,000 clones, roughly 93% recorded once. The CDR3 is 18 residues long. The germline V gene encodes CDR1 SGHRS and CDR2 YFSETQ. Losses at the gene ends were 4 bases for V and 0 bases for J; bases not matched to a gene: 9. The source is a woman aged 18-29 years in good health and CMV-seronegative. The V gene is TRBV5-1, the J gene TRBJ2-3; the match to TRBD2 covers 12 bases. The specimen sequenced was PBMCs. The CDR3 protein is CASSPSGTSGLSTDTQYF. In DNA form, the CDR3 reads TGCGCCAGCAGCCCTTCCGGGACTAGCGGGTTAAGCACAGATACGCAGTATTTT.